This T cell receptor (beta chain) was obtained from a study of blood T cell repertoires in COVID-19. Study-wide context: From the United States, Italy and Spain came samples of acute and convalescent COVID-19.

Germline CDR1 and CDR2: KGHSH and LQKENI. The ends lost 8 bases at V and 1 base at J; junction bases unmatched: 6. CDR3 length: 14 residues. Original data processing: Estimation of nucleated cell counts was performed using reference gene primer amplification. Sequencing was performed with immunoSEQ multiplex PCR; in TCRdb, only in-frame clones are kept and a portion is missing. From that table come the V and J calls and clone size; the DNA was used to work out D and trimming. The sample consists of over 250,000 clones, about 89% of them appearing once. The clonotype was recovered from a woman aged 45 to 65 with acute or convalescent COVID-19. Sequencing was performed on peripheral blood. The chain carries TRBV18 and TRBJ1-1, with TRBD1 matching 8 bases. CDR3 region: CASQGTGGNTEAFF. DNA of the CDR3: TGTGCCAGCCAGGGGACAGGAGGGAACACTGAAGCTTTCTTT.